The sequence of this TCR beta chain was determined in a study of T cells after yellow fever vaccination. Study-level information: Fractions containing few cells were prepared with SMART-Seq v4 Ultra Low Input. Findings and limits, study-wide: Abundant bulk-derived clonotypes could contaminate FACS-sorted repertoires. The CD4 compartment and the CD8 compartment contained a small share of clonotypes in common.

Turning to this clonotype: The antigen remains undetermined.

The study made its TCR cDNA through 5'RACE template switching. That step introduced a universal primer site along with UMIs. TCRdb independently ran MiXCR on the 5' RACE reads; one entry per CDR3 protein. The sample has about 510,000 distinct CDR3 sequences; around a fifth are singletons. The CDR3 covers 15 residues. Germline V gene data show CDR1 as SGHTA and CDR2 as FQGTGA. Trimming removed 6 bases from V and 1 base from J; junction bases left unmatched: 2. The starting material was PBMCs, obtained approximately 20 days after the first yellow fever vaccination. The chain recombines TRBV7-3 with TRBJ2-3, with 12 bases identical to TRBD2. This receptor was identified in a man aged 18 to 29 who received the YFV17D yellow fever vaccine. CDR3 in DNA: TGTGCCAGCAGACCTAGCGGGGGGGGCACAGATACGCAGTATTTT. Its translation: CASRPSGGGTDTQYF.